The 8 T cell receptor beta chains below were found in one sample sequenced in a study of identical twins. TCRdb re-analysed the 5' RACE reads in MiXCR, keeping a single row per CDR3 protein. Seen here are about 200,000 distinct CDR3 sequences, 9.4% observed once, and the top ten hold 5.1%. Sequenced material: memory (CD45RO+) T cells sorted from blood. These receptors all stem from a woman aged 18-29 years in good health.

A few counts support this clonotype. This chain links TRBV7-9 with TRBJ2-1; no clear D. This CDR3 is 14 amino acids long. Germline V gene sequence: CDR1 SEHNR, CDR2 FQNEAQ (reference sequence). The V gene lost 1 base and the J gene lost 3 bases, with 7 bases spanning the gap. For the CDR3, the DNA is TGTGCCAGCAGCTTAGTATCGGGCTACAATGAGCAGTTCTTC. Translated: CASSLVSGYNEQFF.

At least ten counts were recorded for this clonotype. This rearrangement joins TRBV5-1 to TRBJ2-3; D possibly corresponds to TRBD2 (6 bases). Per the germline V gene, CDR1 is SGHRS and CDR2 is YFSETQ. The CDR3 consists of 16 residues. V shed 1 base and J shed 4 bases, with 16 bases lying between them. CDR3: CASSLKLRGWADTQYF. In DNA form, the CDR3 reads TGCGCCAGCAGCTTGAAACTGCGGGGTTGGGCAGATACGCAGTATTTT. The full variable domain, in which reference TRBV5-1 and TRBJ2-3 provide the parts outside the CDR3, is KAGVTQTPRYLIKTRGQQVTLSCSPISGHRSVSWYQQTPGQGLQFLFEYFSETQRNKGNFPGRFSGRQFSNSRSEMNVSTLELGDSALYLCASSLKLRGWADTQYFGPGTRLTVL.

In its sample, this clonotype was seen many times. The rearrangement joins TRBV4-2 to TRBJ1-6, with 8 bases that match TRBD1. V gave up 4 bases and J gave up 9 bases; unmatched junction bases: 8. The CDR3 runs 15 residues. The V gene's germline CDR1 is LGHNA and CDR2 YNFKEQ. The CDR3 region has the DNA TGTGCCAGCAGCCCTGACGGACAGGGTACTTCACCCCTCCACTTT. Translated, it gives CASSPDGQGTSPLHF.

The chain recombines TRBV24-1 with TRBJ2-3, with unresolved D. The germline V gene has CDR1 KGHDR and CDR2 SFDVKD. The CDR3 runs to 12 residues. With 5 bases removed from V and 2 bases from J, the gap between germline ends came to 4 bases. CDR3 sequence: CATSGNTDTQYF. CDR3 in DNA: TGTGCCACCAGTGGGAACACAGATACGCAGTATTTT.

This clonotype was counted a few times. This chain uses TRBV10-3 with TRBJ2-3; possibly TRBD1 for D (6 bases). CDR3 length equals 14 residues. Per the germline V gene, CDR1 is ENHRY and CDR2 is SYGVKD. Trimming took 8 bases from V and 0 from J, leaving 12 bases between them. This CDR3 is CAIATGGSTDTQYF. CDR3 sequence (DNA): TGTGCCATCGCGACAGGTGGGAGCACAGATACGCAGTATTTT.

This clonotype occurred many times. The CDR3 coding sequence is TGTGCCATCAGTGGGACAGGGAACACTGAAGCTTTCTTT. This translates into CAISGTGNTEAFF. This rearrangement joins TRBV10-3 to TRBJ1-1, with TRBD1 matching 7 bases. The germline V gene has CDR1 ENHRY and CDR2 SYGVKD. After removal of 4 bases from V and 1 base from J, the junction contained 0 bases not matched to a gene. This CDR3 contains 13 residues.

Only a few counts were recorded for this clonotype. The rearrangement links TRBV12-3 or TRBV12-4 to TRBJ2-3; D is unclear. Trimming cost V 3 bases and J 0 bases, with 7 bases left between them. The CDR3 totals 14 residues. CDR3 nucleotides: TGTGCCAGCAGTTTCGCGGCTAGCACAGATACGCAGTATTTT. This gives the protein CASSFAASTDTQYF.

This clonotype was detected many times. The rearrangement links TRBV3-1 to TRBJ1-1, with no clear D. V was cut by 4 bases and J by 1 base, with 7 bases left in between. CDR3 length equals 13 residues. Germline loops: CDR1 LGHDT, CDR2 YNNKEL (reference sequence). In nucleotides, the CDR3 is TGTGCCAGCAGCCTCCTGAGGAACACTGAAGCTTTCTTT. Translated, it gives CASSLLRNTEAFF.